The 3 T cell receptor beta chains below come from one sample, sequenced in a study of technical replicates of blood from a few donors. Generated by immunoSEQ multiplex PCR, the TCRdb table keeps only in-frame clones and is missing some. The sample has about 90,000 clones, 90% to 95% seen once. The sample taken for sequencing was T cells isolated from PBMCs. These receptor sequences come from a human donor in good health.

The rearrangement uses TRBV30 and TRBJ2-3, with TRBD2 matching 9 bases. Germline V gene data show CDR1 as GTSNPN and CDR2 as SVGIG (reference sequence). J was trimmed by 7 bases and V by 4 bases; bases with no gene match: 9. The CDR3 extends over 14 amino acids. CDR3 in amino acids: CAWMRSGGINTQYF. CDR3 bases: TGTGCCTGGATGAGGAGCGGGGGGATAAATACGCAGTATTTT. Combining the CDR3 with reference TRBV30 and TRBJ2-3 gives the whole variable domain SQTIHQWPATLVQPVGSPLSLECTVEGTSNPNLYWYRQAAGRGLQLLFYSVGIGQISSEVPQNLSASRPQDRQFILSSKKLLLSDSGFYLCAWMRSGGINTQYFGPGTRLTVL.

This chain links TRBV4-2 with TRBJ2-3; 10 nucleotides match TRBD2. CDR1 is LGHNA, CDR2 YNFKEQ, per germline. The CDR3 spans 15 residues. V trimming: 6 bases; J trimming: 2 bases; junction bases outside the gene matches: 5. CDR3 loop: CASRPGLAVTDTQYF. The CDR3 DNA follows: TGTGCCAGCAGACCTGGACTAGCGGTCACAGATACGCAGTATTTT.

J is TRBJ2-1 and V is TRBV7-3; the match to TRBD2 covers 9 bases. Trimming removed 3 bases from V and 0 bases from J; junction bases left unmatched: 6. Germline V gene data show CDR1 as SGHTA and CDR2 as FQGTGA. This CDR3 has 17 residues. The chain's CDR3 is CASSLSGGFSSYNEQFF. The CDR3 DNA sequence: TGTGCCAGCAGCTTGAGCGGGGGGTTTTCCTCCTACAATGAGCAGTTCTTC.